This TCR beta chain stems from a study of siplizumab effects on memory and regulatory T cells. Study results and caveats: Poor capture below about 10^-5 frequency left most alloreactive clones unmapped to unstimulated subsets. Proliferating siplizumab-culture Tregs lacked confirmation of suppressive function.

Concerning this clone: What it recognizes is unknown.

The CDR3 sequence is 15 residues long. The germline gives CDR1 SGHKS, CDR2 YYEKEE (reference sequence). After removal of 1 base from V and 1 base from J, the junction contained 1 base not matched to a gene. The protocol was immunoSEQ multiplex PCR, while the TCRdb copy is restricted to in-frame clones and leaves out a portion. The sample has approximately 100,000 clones; roughly 92% are singletons. This receptor was identified in a human donor in good health. This chain uses TRBV5-5 with TRBJ2-1; TRBD2 agrees at 8 bases. Source material: Tregs sorted from blood. This CDR3 reads CASSLTGGSYNEQFF. As DNA, the CDR3 is TGTGCCAGCAGCTTGACGGGAGGGTCCTACAATGAGCAGTTCTTC.